The clone carrying this T cell receptor (beta chain) was observed at least ten times. Amplified TCR beta CDR3 regions were obtained using RNA transcripts as template. An initial RT-PCR round employing HTBI primers preceded a second-round multiplex PCR. A single record per CDR3 protein comes from TCRdb applying MiXCR to the multiplex PCR reads. This table holds around 400,000 distinct CDR3 sequences, approximately 21% found once. The data derive from a study of Graves' ophthalmopathy and Graves' hyperthyroidism. Study-level information: There was a collection of peripheral blood at initial diagnosis, before any treatment.

Trimming took 3 bases from V and 4 from J, leaving 16 bases between them. Looked up from germline, CDR1 is MDHEN and CDR2 is SYDVKM. The CDR3 extends over 16 amino acids. Specimen: peripheral blood. The sequence was collected from a woman between 18 and 29 years old with stable Graves' hyperthyroidism. V usage is TRBV28 and J usage is TRBJ1-5; a weak D match, TRBD1 (6 bases). CDR3 sequence (DNA): TGTGCCAGCAGTTTTAGGGGGTTGAACGTTAATCAGCCCCAGCATTTT. The encoded protein is CASSFRGLNVNQPQHF.